The entry below describes one T cell receptor (beta chain). Germline lookup yields CDR1 MNHEY and CDR2 SVGEGT. V was pared by 2 bases and J by 9 bases, with 17 bases between. The CDR3 has 15 residues. This sample is drawn from a study of blood T cell repertoires in COVID-19. Some clones are missing from TCRdb's copy, which holds only in-frame ones; the method was immunoSEQ multiplex PCR. The table has 20,000 to 25,000 clones, over 60% seen once. The chain recombines TRBV6-2 or TRBV6-3 with TRBJ2-1, with D perhaps matching TRBD2 (5 bases). Sequenced: peripheral blood. This TCR derives from a man in his 60s with active COVID-19. The CDR3 region has the DNA TGTGCCAGCAGTTACCGGCCTAAGCGAGAGGGTGAGCAGTTCTTC. Translated: CASSYRPKREGEQFF.